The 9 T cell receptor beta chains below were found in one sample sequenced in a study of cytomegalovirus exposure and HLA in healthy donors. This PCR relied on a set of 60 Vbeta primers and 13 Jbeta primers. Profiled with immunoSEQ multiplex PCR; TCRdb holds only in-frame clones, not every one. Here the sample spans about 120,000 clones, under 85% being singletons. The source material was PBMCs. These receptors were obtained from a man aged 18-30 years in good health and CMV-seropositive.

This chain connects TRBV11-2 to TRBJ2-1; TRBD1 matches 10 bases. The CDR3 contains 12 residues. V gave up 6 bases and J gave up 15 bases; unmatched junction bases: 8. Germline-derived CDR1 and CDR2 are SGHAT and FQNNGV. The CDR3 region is CASRRQGAQPFF. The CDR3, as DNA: TGTGCCAGCAGGCGACAGGGGGCGCAACCGTTCTTC.

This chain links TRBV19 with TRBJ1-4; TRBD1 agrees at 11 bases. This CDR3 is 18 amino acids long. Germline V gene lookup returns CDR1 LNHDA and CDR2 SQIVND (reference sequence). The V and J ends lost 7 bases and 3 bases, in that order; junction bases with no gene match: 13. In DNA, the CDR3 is TGTGCCAGTACCGGCCGGGACAGGGGGTATCTGGCTAATGAAAAACTGTTTTTT. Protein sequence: CASTGRDRGYLANEKLFF.

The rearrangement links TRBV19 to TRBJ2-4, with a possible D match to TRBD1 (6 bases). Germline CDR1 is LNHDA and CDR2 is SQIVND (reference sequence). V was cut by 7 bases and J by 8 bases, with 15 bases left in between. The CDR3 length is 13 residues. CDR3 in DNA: TGTGCCAGTACGGGACAAGATGAGGACATTCAGTACTTC. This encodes CASTGQDEDIQYF.

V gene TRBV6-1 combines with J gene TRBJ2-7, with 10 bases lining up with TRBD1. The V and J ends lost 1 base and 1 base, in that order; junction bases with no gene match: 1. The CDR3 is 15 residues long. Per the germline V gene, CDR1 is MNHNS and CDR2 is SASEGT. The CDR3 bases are TGTGCCAGCAGTGAAGGACAGGGGGCATCCTACGAGCAGTACTTC. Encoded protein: CASSEGQGASYEQYF.

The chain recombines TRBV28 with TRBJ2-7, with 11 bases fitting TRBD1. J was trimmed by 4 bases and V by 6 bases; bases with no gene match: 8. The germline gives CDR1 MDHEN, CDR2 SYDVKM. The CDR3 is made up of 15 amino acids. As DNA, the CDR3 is TGTGCCAGCAGGGGCCGGACAGGGGGCCGGTACGAGCAGTACTTC. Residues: CASRGRTGGRYEQYF.

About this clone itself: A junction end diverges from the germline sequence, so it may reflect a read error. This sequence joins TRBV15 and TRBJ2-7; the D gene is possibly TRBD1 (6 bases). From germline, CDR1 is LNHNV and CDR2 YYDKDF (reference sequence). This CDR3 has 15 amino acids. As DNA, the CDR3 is TGTGCCACCAGCCCACGGGACACCGCCTCCTGCGAGCAGTACTTC. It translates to CATSPRDTASCEQYF.

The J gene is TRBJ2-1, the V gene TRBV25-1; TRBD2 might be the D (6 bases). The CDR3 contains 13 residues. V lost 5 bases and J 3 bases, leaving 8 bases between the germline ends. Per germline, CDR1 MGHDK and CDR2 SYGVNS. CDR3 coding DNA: TGTGCCAGCAGTCCCGGGGGCTACAATGAGCAGTTCTTC. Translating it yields CASSPGGYNEQFF.

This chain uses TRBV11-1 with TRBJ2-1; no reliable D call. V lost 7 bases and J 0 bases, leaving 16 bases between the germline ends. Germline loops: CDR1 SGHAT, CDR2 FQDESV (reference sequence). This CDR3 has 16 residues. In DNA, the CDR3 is TGTGCCAGCATGCCCCCTGGGCTTTCCTCCTACAATGAGCAGTTCTTC. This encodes CASMPPGLSSYNEQFF.

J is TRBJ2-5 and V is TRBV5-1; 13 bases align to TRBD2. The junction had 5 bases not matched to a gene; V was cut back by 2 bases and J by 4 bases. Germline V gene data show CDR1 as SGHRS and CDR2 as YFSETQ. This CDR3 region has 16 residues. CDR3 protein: CASSFGTSGVLETQYF. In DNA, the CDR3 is TGCGCCAGCAGCTTCGGGACTAGCGGGGTCCTAGAGACCCAGTACTTC.